These T cell receptor beta chains were read from a single sample in a study of CD8 T cells in Susac syndrome. TCRdb reprocessed the immunoSEQ multiplex PCR reads via MiXCR and lists one record per CDR3 protein. The sample has 180,000 or so distinct CDR3 sequences; more than 90% are singletons. Sequenced sample: CD4+ T cells from PBMCs. The origin of the receptors is a human donor in good health. CDR3s include the opening cysteine and the closing phenylalanine or tryptophan. D genes are given only for firm matches. A clone size is listed for some rows: how often the clone was seen (once, few, many), or a class if it is expanded.

-	TRBJ2-5	-	TRBV4-3	TGCGCCAGCAGCCGCTCAAGGGGGGAGACCCAGTACTTC	CASSRSRGETQYF
TRBD2	TRBJ2-1	-	TRBV7-2	TGTGCCAGCAGCCAAGGACTAGCGGGGACCCATTACAATGAGCAGTTCTTC	CASSQGLAGTHYNEQFF
TRBD1	TRBJ2-5	once	TRBV29-1	TGCAGCGTTGAAGGACAGGGTGAAGAGACCCAGTACTTC	CSVEGQGEETQYF
-	TRBJ2-7	once	TRBV21-1	TGTGCCAGTACTACCTTCTCCTACGAGCAGTACTTC	CASTTFSYEQYF
-	TRBJ2-5	-	TRBV3-1	TGTGCCAGCAGCCTGGAGTCCGTGACCCAGTACTTC	CASSLESVTQYF
TRBD2	TRBJ2-1	-	TRBV29-1	TGCAGCGGGTCGGGGAGGGTTTACAATGAGCAGTTCTTC	CSGSGRVYNEQFF
-	TRBJ2-1	-	TRBV18	TGTGCCAGCTCACCTATGAAGTTAGGGCAAAACAATGAGCAGTTCTTC	CASSPMKLGQNNEQFF
TRBD1	TRBJ2-5	-	TRBV29-1	TGCAGCGTCGGAGACAGGGAAGAGACCCAGTACTTC	CSVGDREETQYF
-	TRBJ2-3	-	TRBV20-1	TGCAGTGCTAAGACTAGTCTGGATACGCAGTATTTT	CSAKTSLDTQYF
-	TRBJ2-7	-	TRBV4-3	TGCGCCAGCAGCCAAGAGCTAGGGGCGGGCGAGCAGTACTTC	CASSQELGAGEQYF
-	TRBJ2-2	-	TRBV28	TGTGCCAGCACCCCGGCGAACACCGGGGAGCTGTTTTTT	CASTPANTGELFF
-	TRBJ2-2	-	TRBV20-1	TGCAGTGCTAGTGGGCGCAGGAACACCGGGGAGCTGTTTTTT	CSASGRRNTGELFF
-	TRBJ2-7	-	TRBV15	TGTGCCACCAGCAGTTTGGTGGAGCAGTACTTC	CATSSLVEQYF
-	TRBJ1-5	-	TRBV27	TGTGCCAGCGGTTGGGGGAGCAATCAGCCCCAGCATTTT	CASGWGSNQPQHF
TRBD1	TRBJ1-2	-	TRBV14	TGTGCCAGCAGCCGCTGGGGACAGTCGGGTGGCTACACCTTC	CASSRWGQSGGYTF
-	TRBJ2-5	-	TRBV12-3/TRBV12-4	TGTGCCAGCAGTTTAGATCGGAACAGCGGATTGGATCAAGAGACCCAGTACTTC	CASSLDRNSGLDQETQYF
-	TRBJ2-7	-	TRBV12-3/TRBV12-4	TGTGCCAGCAGCCAACGTCCCACTCCAACGTACTTC	CASSQRPTPTYF
-	TRBJ2-3	-	TRBV29-1	TGCAGCGCTGGAAGGGGGGCCGAGGGGGATACGCAGCACTTT	CSAGRGAEGDTQHF
-	TRBJ2-3	-	TRBV7-9	TGTGCCAGCACCCTCCCGGGGGACGGGACGCAGTATTTT	CASTLPGDGTQYF
TRBD2	TRBJ2-1	once	TRBV5-6	TGTGCCAGCAGCTTACGGACTAGCGGGCATGAGCAGTTCTTC	CASSLRTSGHEQFF
-	TRBJ2-7	-	TRBV11-2	TGTGCCAGCAGCTTGCGGACTATATCCTACGAGCAGTACTTC	CASSLRTISYEQYF
TRBD1	TRBJ2-3	once	TRBV29-1	TGCAGCGCCGCAGGGGGCTTCCTCGGAGATACGCAGTATTTT	CSAAGGFLGDTQYF
TRBD1	TRBJ2-2	-	TRBV7-9	TGTGCCAGCAGCCCGCGGACAGGGTTTTGGAACACCGGGGAGCTGTTTTTT	CASSPRTGFWNTGELFF
TRBD1	TRBJ1-1	-	TRBV4-3	TGCGCCAGCAGCCAAGATCTCCCAGGACAGGGTGGCTCCGAAGCTTTCTTT	CASSQDLPGQGGSEAFF
-	TRBJ1-2	-	TRBV30	TGTGCCTGCGGAGGGATTGGCTACACCTTC	CACGGIGYTF
-	TRBJ1-2	-	TRBV20-1	TGCAGTGCTCCCCCGGTTGTTCCCTCAGGTGGCTACACCTTC	CSAPPVVPSGGYTF
-	TRBJ2-1	-	TRBV30	TGTGCCTGGAGTCCGGGCCCGTACAATGAGCAGTTCTTC	CAWSPGPYNEQFF
TRBD1	TRBJ2-7	-	TRBV20-1	TGCAGTGCTAAAGACAGGGGAGGCGAGCAGTACTTC	CSAKDRGGEQYF
-	TRBJ1-1	-	TRBV28	TGTGCCAGCAGTTTGGACAGCAACACTGAAGCTTTCTTT	CASSLDSNTEAFF
-	TRBJ1-1	-	TRBV6-6	TGTGCCAGCAGGGCGAGAGCGACGAACACTGAAGCTTTCTTT	CASRARATNTEAFF
-	TRBJ2-1	once	TRBV19	TGTGCCAGGGGGAGCTCCTACAATGAGCAGTTCTTC	CARGSSYNEQFF
TRBD1	TRBJ1-2	-	TRBV19	TGTGCCAGTAGGGGACAGGCGACCTATGGCTACACCTTC	CASRGQATYGYTF
-	TRBJ2-1	-	TRBV20-1	TGCAGTGCTACGTCGCATAAAAGCTCCTACAATGAGCAGTTCTTC	CSATSHKSSYNEQFF
-	TRBJ2-7	-	TRBV4-3	TGCGCCAGCAGCCTAAGGGTGGACTACGAGCAGTACTTC	CASSLRVDYEQYF
TRBD2	TRBJ2-2	once	TRBV4-3	TGCGCCAGCAGCCAAGTTGCTAGCGGGGTGAGCGGGGAGCTGTTTTTT	CASSQVASGVSGELFF
TRBD1	TRBJ1-2	-	TRBV7-2	TGTGCCAGCGGCCTGACAGGGTTCAACTATGGCTACACCTTC	CASGLTGFNYGYTF
-	TRBJ2-3	-	TRBV30	TGTGCCTGGAGTTGGGCAGATACGCAGTATTTT	CAWSWADTQYF
-	TRBJ2-3	-	TRBV29-1	TGCAGCCCTTGGGGCGGAAGCACAGATACGCAGTATTTT	CSPWGGSTDTQYF
-	TRBJ2-3	few	TRBV20-1	TGCAGTGCTAGAGATCCCACAGATACGCAGTATTTT	CSARDPTDTQYF
-	TRBJ2-5	-	TRBV7-2	TGTGCCAGCAGGATGAACTACCAAGAGACCCAGTACTTC	CASRMNYQETQYF
-	TRBJ1-1	-	TRBV29-1	TGCAGCGTTGATAGCGGGAACACTGAAGCTTTCTTT	CSVDSGNTEAFF
-	TRBJ2-4	-	TRBV2	TGTGCCAGCAGTGCTGACGGGGTAAACATTCAGTACTTC	CASSADGVNIQYF
-	TRBJ1-1	-	TRBV20-1	TGCAGTCCCAAGAAGGGGTCGAACACTGAAGCTTTCTTT	CSPKKGSNTEAFF